The TCR beta chain described here comes from a study of T cells in Graves' hyperthyroidism and ophthalmopathy. Ophthalmopathy patients had Clinical Activity Score at least 3, NOSPECS grade at least 4, duration under 3 months. This clonotype was recorded at least ten times. Template material for amplifying TCR beta CDR3 regions consisted of RNA transcripts. When the TCR CDR3 underwent first-round RT-PCR, the HTBI primer set was used. TCRdb processed the multiplex PCR reads anew with MiXCR; each CDR3 protein has one entry. The repertoire consists of under 350,000 distinct CDR3 sequences, with roughly an eighth occurring once and the leading ten covering about a third. The CDR3 covers 15 residues. Trimming at V came to 3 bases and at J to 7 bases, leaving 5 bases not matched to a gene. Germline V gene data show CDR1 as SGHNT and CDR2 as YYREEE (reference sequence).

V and J are TRBV5-4 and TRBJ2-1; TRBD2 aligns across 12 bases. Sequencing was performed on blood. This sequence was found in a woman aged 40 to 49 with Graves' ophthalmopathy. In DNA, the CDR3 is TGTGCCAGCAGCTCAAGGACTAGCGGGAAGAATGAGCAGTTCTTC. Residues: CASSSRTSGKNEQFF.